This T cell receptor beta chain was observed in a study of cytomegalovirus exposure and HLA in healthy donors. The germline CDR1 and CDR2 sequences are SEHNR and FQNEAQ (reference sequence). The length of the CDR3 is 14 residues. V dropped 3 bases and J dropped 9; count of bases not matched to a gene: 4. PCR amplification relied on 60 Vbeta primers (plus 13 Jbeta primers). Profiled with immunoSEQ multiplex PCR; TCRdb holds only in-frame clones, not every one. The table lists approximately 160,000 clones, around 79% of them singletons. The chain combines TRBV7-9 with TRBJ2-1, with TRBD1 identical over 11 bases. The origin of this receptor is a man between 25 and 39 years old in good health and CMV-seropositive. Sample: PBMCs. The CDR3 nucleotides are TGTGCCAGCAGCTTGGGACAGGGGGAGGGTGAGCAGTTCTTC. Amino acids: CASSLGQGEGEQFF.